The sequence of this TCR beta chain was determined in a study of blood T cell repertoires in COVID-19. Study background: T cells, B-cell-depleted T cells, or PBMCs supplied cDNA or gDNA.

Sequencing was performed with immunoSEQ multiplex PCR; in TCRdb, only in-frame clones are kept and a portion is missing. In the table there are around 200,000 clones, 80% of which are singletons. CDR3 length: 16 residues. Germline lookup yields CDR1 SGHDN and CDR2 FVKESK. V lost 5 bases to trimming and J lost 5 bases; unmatched junction nucleotides: 6. Enrolled through a virtual design, the participants were between roughly 18 and 95 years of age and came from about two dozen US areas. Sequencing used PBMCs or T cells enriched from blood (not recorded which). The sequence derives from a woman between 40 and 50 years old with acute COVID-19. V usage is TRBV14 and J usage is TRBJ1-6; 10 bases align to TRBD1. This chain's CDR3 is CASSKRQGANNSPLHF. CDR3 coding DNA: TGTGCCAGCAGCAAGAGACAGGGGGCGAATAATTCACCCCTCCACTTT. Full variable domain (remainder filled in from reference TRBV14 and TRBJ1-6): EAGVTQFPSHSVIEKGQTVTLRCDPISGHDNLYWYRRVMGKEIKFLLHFVKESKQDESGMPNNRFLAERTGGTYSTLKVQPAELEDSGVYFCASSKRQGANNSPLHFGNGTRLTVT.